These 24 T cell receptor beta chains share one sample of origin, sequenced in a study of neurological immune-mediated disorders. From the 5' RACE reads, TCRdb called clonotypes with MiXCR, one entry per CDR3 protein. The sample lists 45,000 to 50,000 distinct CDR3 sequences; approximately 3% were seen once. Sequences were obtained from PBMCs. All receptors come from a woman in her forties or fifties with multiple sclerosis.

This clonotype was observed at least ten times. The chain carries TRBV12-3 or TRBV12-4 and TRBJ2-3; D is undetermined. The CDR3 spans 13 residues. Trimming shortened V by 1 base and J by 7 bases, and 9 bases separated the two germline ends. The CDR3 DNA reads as TGTGCCAGCAGTTTAGACAGTGGAAATACGCAGTATTTT. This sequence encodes CASSLDSGNTQYF.

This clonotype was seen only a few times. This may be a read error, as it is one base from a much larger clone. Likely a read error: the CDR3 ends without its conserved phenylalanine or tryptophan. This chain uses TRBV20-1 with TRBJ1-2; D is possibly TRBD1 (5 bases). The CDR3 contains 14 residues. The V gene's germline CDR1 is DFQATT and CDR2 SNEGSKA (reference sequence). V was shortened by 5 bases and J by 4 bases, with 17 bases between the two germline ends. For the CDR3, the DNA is TGCAGTGCTGCCGGGGACTCCGATTTCTATGGCTACACCTGC. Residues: CSAAGDSDFYGYTC.

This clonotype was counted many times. The CDR3 protein is CASSLGTSASSYNEQFF. The CDR3 DNA reads TGTGCCAGCAGCTTAGGGACTAGCGCGAGCTCCTACAATGAGCAGTTCTTC. This rearrangement joins TRBV7-6 to TRBJ2-1; 9 bases line up with TRBD2. CDR3 size: 17 residues. The junction had 4 bases not matched to a gene; V was cut back by 1 base and J by 0 bases. Germline V gene lookup returns CDR1 SGHVS and CDR2 FNYEAQ.

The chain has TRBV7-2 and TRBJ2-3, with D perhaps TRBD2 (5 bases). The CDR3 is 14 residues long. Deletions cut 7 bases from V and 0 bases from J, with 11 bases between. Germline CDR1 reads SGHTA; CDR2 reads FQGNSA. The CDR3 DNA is TGTGCCAGCAACGAGGGCCTTAGCACAGATACGCAGTATTTT. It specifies CASNEGLSTDTQYF.

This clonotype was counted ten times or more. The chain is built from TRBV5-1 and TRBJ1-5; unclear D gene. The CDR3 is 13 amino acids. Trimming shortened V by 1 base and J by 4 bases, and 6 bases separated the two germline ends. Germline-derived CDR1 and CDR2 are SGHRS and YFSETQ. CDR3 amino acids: CASSLLGNQPQHF. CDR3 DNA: TGCGCCAGCAGCTTGTTGGGTAATCAGCCCCAGCATTTT.

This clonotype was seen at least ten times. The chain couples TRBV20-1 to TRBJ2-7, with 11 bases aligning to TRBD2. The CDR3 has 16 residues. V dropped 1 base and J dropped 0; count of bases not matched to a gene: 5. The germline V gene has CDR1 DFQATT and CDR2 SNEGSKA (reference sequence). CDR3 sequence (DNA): TGCAGTGCTAGAGCTGCCGGACTAGCGGGCTCCTACGAGCAGTACTTC. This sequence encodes CSARAAGLAGSYEQYF.

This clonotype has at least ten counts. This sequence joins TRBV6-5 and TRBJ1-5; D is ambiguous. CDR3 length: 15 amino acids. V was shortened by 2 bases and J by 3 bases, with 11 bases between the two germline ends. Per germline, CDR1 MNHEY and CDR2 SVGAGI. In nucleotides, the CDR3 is TGTGCCAGCAGTTACGCAGGCCTCAACAATCAGCCCCAGCATTTT. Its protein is CASSYAGLNNQPQHF.

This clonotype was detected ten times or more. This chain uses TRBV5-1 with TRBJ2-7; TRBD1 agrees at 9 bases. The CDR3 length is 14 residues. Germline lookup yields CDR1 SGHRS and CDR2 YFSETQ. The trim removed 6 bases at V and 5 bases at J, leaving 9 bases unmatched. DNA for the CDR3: TGCGCCAGCACTCTCCGGGGACAGGGCCACGAGCAGTACTTC. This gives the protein CASTLRGQGHEQYF.

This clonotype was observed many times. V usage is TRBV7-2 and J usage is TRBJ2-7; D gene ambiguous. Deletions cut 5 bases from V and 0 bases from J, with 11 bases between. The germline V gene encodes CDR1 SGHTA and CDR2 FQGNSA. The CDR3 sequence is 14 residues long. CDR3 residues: CASSLGWSSYEQYV. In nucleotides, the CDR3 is TGTGCCAGCAGCCTCGGATGGAGCTCCTACGAGCAGTACGTC.

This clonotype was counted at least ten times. CDR3 coding DNA: TGTGCCAGCAGTGAATGGACAAGGACAGGGGCTAGGTACAATGAGCAGTTCTTC. Translated: CASSEWTRTGARYNEQFF. This chain connects TRBV25-1 to TRBJ2-1, with 9 bases fitting TRBD1. The CDR3 has 18 amino acids. V was pared by 1 base and J by 4 bases, with 11 bases of the junction left unmatched. Germline V CDR1 and CDR2: MGHDK, SYGVNS.

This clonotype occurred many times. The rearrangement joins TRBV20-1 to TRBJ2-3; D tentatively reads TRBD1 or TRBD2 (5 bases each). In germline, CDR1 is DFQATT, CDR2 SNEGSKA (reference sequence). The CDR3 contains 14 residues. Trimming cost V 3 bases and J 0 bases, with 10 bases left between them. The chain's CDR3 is CSASGTTSTDTQYF. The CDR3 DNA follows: TGCAGTGCTAGTGGGACCACTAGCACAGATACGCAGTATTTT.

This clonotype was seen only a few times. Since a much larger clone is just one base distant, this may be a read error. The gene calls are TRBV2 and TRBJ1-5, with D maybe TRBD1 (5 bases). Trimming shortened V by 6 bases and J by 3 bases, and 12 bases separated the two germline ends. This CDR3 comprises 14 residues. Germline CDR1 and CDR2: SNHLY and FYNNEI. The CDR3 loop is CASRAGTFNQPQHF. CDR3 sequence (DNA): TGTGCCAGCAGGGCAGGGACCTTCAATCAGCCCCAGCATTTT.

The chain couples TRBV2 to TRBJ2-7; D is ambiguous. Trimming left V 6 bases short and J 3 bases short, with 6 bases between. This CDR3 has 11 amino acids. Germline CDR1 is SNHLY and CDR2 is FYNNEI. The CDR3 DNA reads TGTGCCAGCAGGGGCAACTACGAGCAGTACTTC. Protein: CASRGNYEQYF.

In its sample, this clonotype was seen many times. This chain's CDR3 is CSAAQGTNNSPLHF. CDR3 DNA: TGCAGTGCGGCCCAGGGGACAAATAATTCACCCCTCCACTTT. V gene TRBV20-1 combines with J gene TRBJ1-6; D is possibly TRBD1 (6 bases). Trimming took off 6 bases at V and 5 bases at J, with 14 bases between the two ends. From germline, CDR1 is DFQATT and CDR2 SNEGSKA (reference sequence). CDR3 size: 14 residues.

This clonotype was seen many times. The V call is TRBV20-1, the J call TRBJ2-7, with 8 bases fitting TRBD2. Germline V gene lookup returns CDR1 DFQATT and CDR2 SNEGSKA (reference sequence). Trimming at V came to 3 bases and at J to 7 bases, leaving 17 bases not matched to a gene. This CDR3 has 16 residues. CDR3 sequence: CSARGLVAGPPGEQYF. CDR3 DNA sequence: TGCAGTGCTAGGGGGTTGGTAGCGGGACCTCCAGGTGAGCAGTACTTC.

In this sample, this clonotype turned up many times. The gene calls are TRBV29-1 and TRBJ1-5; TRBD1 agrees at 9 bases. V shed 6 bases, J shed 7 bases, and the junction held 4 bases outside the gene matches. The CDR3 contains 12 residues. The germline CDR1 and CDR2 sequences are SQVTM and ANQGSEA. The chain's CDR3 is CSVGTGNQPQHF. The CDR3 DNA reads TGCAGCGTCGGGACAGGGAACCAGCCCCAGCATTTT.

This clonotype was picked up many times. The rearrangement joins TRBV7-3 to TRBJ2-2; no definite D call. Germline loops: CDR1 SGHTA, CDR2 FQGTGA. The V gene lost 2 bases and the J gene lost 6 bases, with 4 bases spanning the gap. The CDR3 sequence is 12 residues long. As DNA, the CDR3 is TGTGCCAGCAGCTTAGGTTCCGGGGAGCTGTTTTTT. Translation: CASSLGSGELFF.

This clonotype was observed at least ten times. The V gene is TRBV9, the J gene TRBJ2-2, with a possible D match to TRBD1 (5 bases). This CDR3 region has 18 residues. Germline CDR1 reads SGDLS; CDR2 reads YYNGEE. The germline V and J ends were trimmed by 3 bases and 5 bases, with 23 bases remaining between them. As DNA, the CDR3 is TGTGCCAGCAGCGAGGACCGTGGGGCCTTAAGTTATACCGGGGAGCTGTTTTTT. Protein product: CASSEDRGALSYTGELFF.

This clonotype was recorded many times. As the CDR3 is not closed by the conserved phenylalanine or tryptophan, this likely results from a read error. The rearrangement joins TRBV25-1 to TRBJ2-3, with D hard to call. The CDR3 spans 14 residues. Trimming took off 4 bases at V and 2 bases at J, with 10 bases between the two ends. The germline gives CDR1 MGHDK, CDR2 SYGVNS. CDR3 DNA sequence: TGTGCCAGCAGTGGTTGGCGCAACACAGATACGCAGTATTCT. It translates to CASSGWRNTDTQYS.

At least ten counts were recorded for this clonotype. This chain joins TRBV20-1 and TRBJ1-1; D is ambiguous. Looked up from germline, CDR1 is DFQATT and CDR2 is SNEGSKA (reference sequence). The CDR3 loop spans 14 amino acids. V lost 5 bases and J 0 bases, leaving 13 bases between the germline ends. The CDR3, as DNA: TGCAGTGCTCGACCCCCCAGAGTGAACACTGAAGCTTTCTTT. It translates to CSARPPRVNTEAFF.

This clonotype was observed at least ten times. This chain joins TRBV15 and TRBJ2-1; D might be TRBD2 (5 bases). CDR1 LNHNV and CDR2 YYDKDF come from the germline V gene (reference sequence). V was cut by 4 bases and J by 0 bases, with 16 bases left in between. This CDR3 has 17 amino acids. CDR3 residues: CATSTSRGSSSYNEQFF. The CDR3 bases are TGTGCCACCAGCACCAGTCGAGGGTCTAGCTCCTACAATGAGCAGTTCTTC.

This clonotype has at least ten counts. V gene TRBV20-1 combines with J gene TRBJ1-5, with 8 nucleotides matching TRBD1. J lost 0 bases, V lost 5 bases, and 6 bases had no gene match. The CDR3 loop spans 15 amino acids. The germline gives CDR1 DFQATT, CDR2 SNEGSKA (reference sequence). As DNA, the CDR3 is TGCAGTGCTGGCAGGGACAGGCGTAGCAATCAGCCCCAGCATTTT. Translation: CSAGRDRRSNQPQHF.

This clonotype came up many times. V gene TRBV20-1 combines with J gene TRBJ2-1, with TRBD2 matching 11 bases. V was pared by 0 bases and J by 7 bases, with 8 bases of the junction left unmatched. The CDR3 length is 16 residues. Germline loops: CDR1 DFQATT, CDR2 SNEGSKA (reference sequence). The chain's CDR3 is CSARDPTSGDLNEQFF. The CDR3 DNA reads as TGCAGTGCTAGAGACCCGACTAGCGGGGACTTAAATGAGCAGTTCTTC.

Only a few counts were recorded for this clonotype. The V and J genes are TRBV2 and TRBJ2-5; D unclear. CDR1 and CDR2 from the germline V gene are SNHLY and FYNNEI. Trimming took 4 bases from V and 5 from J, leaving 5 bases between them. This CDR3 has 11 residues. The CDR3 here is CASSVEETQYF. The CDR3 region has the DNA TGTGCCAGCAGTGTCGAGGAGACCCAGTACTTC. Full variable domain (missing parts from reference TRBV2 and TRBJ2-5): EPEVTQTPSHQVTQMGQEVILRCVPISNHLYFYWYRQILGQKVEFLVSFYNNEISEKSEIFDDQFSVERPDGSNFTLKIRSTKLEDSAMYFCASSVEETQYFGPGTRLLVL.